Included here is one T cell receptor (beta chain) sequence, with context. V lost 0 bases to trimming and J lost 5 bases, with 2 bases between them. The CDR3 has 11 amino acids. Germline CDR1 is SGHDT and CDR2 is YYEEEE. TCRdb's copy holds only in-frame clones and misses some; the assay was immunoSEQ multiplex PCR. The table shows 20,000 to 25,000 clones, with around 86% occurring only once. This record belongs to a study of OX40 agonist ivuxolimab in advanced cancers. At the level of the study: The treatment was a fully human IgG2 OX40 agonist, ivuxolimab.

The TCR comes from an adult with an advanced solid tumor such as melanoma, head and neck, liver or kidney cancer. The genes are TRBV5-6 and TRBJ2-5; D is ambiguous. Specimen: CD4+ or CD8+ T cells sorted from blood, collected in a trial of the OX40 agonist ivuxolimab. In DNA, the CDR3 is TGTGCCAGCAGCTTGGAGGAGACCCAGTACTTC. Amino acid sequence: CASSLEETQYF.